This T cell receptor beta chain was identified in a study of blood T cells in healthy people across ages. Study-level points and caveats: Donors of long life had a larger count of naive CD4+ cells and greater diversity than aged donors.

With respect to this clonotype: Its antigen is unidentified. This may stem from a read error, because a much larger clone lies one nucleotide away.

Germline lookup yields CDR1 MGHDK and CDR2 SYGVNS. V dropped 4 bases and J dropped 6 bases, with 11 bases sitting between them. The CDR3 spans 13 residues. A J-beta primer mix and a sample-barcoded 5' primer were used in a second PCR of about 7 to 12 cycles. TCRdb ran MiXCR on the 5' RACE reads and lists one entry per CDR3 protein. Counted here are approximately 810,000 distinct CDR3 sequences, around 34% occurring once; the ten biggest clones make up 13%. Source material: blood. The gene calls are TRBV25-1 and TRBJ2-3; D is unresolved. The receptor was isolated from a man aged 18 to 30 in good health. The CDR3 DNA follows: TGTGCCAGCAGTGTGGACCTATGGGATACGCAGTATTTT. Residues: CASSVDLWDTQYF.